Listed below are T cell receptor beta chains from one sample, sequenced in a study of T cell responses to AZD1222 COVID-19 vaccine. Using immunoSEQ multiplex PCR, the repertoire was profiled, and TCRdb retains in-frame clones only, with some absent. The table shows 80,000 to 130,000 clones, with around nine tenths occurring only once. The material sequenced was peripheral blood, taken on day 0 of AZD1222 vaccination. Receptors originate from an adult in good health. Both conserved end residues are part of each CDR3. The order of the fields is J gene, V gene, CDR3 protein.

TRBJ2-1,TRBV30,CAWSGTSRSRGEQFF
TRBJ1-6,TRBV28,CASSSGTSRAPLHF
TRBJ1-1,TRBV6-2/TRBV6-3,CASSLGANTEAFF
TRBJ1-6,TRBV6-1,CASSEVGAGRLHF
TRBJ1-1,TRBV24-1,CATSDADPNTEAFF
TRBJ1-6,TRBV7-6,CASSSGSVGYSPLHF
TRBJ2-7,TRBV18,CASSPSGGYEQYF
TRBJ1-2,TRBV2,CASSGPDYGYTF
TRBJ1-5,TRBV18,CASSPSTARTGQPQHF
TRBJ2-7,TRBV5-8,CASSLGTGAQAYEQYF
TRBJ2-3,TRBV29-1,CSADPRGPVDTQYF
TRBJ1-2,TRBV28,CASSLFARDGYTF
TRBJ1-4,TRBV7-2,CASSLGYNNEKLFF
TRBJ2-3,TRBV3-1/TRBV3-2,CASSQGLAGTDTQYF
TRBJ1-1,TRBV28,CASSLPGHRNTEAFF
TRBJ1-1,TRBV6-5,CASSLTGGGTEAFF
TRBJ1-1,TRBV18,CASSPQGDTEAFF
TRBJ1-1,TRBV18,CASSPQKNTEAFF
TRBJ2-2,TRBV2,CASSTHRGQAGELFF
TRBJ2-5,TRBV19,CASSMRETQYF
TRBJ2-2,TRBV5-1,CASTDSSNTGELFF
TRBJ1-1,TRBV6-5,CASSYTGVNTEAFF